The clone carrying this T cell receptor beta chain was counted many times. Its target is not known. This specimen comes from a study of T-cell reconstitution after alpha-beta-depleted transplantation in children. Study-wide points: For some patients, TCRbeta diversity was high at day 60 because of recipient T cells and thymic progenitors that survived. Counts and diversity of T cells one year after transplant came mostly from newly produced T cells. It was reported that alpha-beta T cells came from several hundred expanded graft clones (about two months after transplant).

Trimming removed 1 base at V and 9 bases at J, with 15 bases between. Germline V lookup: CDR1 MNHNS, CDR2 SASEGT. The CDR3 sequence is 14 residues long. As it was prepared, the TCRbeta library received unique molecular identifiers. MiXCR was run by TCRdb on the PCR reads, yielding one entry per CDR3 protein. The sample lists fewer than 550,000 distinct CDR3 sequences, approximately 10% occurring once. The sequence was obtained from a female patient aged 2 to 10 who had a stem cell transplant for aplastic anemia, so the T cells may come from the graft donor. The input for sequencing was PBMCs, mostly from graft donor cells, taken 180 days after TCRalphabeta/CD19-depleted stem cell transplant. The V and J genes are TRBV6-1 and TRBJ2-5, with D hard to call. The CDR3: CASSEVTLRVSQYF. CDR3 nucleotide sequence: TGTGCCAGCAGTGAAGTAACCCTCCGGGTTTCCCAGTACTTC.